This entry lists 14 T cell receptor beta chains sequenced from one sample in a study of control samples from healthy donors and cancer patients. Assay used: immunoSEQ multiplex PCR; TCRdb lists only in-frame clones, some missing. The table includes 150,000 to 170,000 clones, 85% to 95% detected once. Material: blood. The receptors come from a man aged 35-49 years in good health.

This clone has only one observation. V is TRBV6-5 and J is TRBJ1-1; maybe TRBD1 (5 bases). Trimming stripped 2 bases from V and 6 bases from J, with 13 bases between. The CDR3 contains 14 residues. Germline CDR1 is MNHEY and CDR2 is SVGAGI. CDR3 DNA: TGTGCCAGCAGTTACAGGGGTAAAAGGGCTGAAGCTTTCTTT. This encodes CASSYRGKRAEAFF.

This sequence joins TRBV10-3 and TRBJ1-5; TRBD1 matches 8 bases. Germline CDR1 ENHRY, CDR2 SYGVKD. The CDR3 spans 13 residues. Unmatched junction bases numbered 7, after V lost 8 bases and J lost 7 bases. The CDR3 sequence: CAIAQGAEQPQHF. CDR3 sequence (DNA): TGTGCCATCGCTCAGGGGGCGGAACAGCCCCAGCATTTT.

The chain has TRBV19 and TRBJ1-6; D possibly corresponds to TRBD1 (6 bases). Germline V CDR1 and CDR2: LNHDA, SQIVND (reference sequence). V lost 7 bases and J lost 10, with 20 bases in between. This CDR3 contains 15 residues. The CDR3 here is CASKERGAATSPLHF. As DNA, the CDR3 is TGTGCCAGTAAAGAGAGGGGGGCGGCAACATCACCCCTCCACTTT.

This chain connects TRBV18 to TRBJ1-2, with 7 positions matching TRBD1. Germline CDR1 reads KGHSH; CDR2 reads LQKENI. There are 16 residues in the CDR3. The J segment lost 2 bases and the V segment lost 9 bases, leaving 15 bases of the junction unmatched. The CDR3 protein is CASSSLGQPVNYGYTF. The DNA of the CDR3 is TGTGCCAGTTCTTCCTTGGGACAGCCCGTGAACTATGGCTACACCTTC.

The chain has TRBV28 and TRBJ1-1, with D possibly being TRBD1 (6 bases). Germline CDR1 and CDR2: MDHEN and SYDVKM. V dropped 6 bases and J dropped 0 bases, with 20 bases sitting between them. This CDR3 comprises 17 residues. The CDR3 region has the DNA TGTGCCAGCAGCGACACAGGGCGAAAGACCATGAACACTGAAGCTTTCTTT. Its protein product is CASSDTGRKTMNTEAFF.

The CDR3 loop is CASSHLTTTGNYGYTF. The CDR3 DNA reads as TGTGCCAGCAGCCATCTCACCACTACAGGGAACTATGGCTACACCTTC. The chain is built from TRBV27 and TRBJ1-2, with a weak D call TRBD1 (6 bases). From germline, CDR1 is MNHEY and CDR2 SMNVEV (reference sequence). Trimming removed 6 bases at V and 2 bases at J, with 19 bases between. The CDR3 spans 16 residues.

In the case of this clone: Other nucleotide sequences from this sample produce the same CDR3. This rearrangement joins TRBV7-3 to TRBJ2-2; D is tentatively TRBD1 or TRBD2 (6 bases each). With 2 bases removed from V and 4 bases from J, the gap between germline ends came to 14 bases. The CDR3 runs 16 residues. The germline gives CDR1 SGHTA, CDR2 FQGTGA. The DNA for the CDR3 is TGTGCCAGCAGCTTAGGGGGGCTCGGGGCCACCGGGGAGCTGTTTTTT. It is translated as CASSLGGLGATGELFF.

DNA of the CDR3: TGTGCCAGCAGCTTAGGAGGAGACTACGAGCAGTACTTC. It encodes CASSLGGDYEQYF. J is TRBJ2-7 and V is TRBV11-2, with D unclear. V was pared by 1 base and J by 3 bases, with 7 bases between. The CDR3 runs to 13 residues. Looked up from germline, CDR1 is SGHAT and CDR2 is FQNNGV. Based on the CDR3 plus reference TRBV11-2 and TRBJ2-7, the full variable domain is EAGVAQSPRYKIIEKRQSVAFWCNPISGHATLYWYQQILGQGPKLLIQFQNNGVVDDSQLPKDRFSAERLKGVDSTLKIQPAKLEDSAVYLCASSLGGDYEQYFGPGTRLTVT.

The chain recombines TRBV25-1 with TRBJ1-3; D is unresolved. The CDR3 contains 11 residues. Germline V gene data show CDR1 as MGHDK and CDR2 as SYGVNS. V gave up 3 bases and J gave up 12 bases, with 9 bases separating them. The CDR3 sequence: CASSEGPGIYF. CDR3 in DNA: TGTGCCAGCAGTGAGGGTCCAGGCATATATTTT.

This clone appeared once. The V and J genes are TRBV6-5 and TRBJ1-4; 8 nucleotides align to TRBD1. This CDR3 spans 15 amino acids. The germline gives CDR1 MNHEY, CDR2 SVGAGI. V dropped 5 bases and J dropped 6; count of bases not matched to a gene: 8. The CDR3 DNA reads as TGTGCCAGCAGTCCCGACAGGGGATGGGATGAAAAACTGTTTTTT. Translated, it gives CASSPDRGWDEKLFF.

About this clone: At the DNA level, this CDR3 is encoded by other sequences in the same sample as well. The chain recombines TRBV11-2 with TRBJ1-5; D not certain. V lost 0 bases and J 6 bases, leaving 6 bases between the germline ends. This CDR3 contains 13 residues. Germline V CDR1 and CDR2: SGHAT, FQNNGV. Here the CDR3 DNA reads TGTGCCAGCAGCTTAGATCGGGGTCAGCCCCAGCATTTT. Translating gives CASSLDRGQPQHF.

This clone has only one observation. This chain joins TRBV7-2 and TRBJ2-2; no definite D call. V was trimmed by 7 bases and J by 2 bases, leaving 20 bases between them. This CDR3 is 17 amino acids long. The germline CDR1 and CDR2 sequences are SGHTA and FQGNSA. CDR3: CASTAPTGSLNTGELFF. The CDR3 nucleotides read TGTGCCAGCACCGCGCCCACCGGGTCCTTAAACACCGGGGAGCTGTTTTTT. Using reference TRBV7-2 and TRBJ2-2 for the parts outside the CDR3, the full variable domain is GAGVSQSPSNKVTEKGKDVELRCDPISGHTALYWYRQSLGQGLEFLIYFQGNSAPDKSGLPSDRFSAERTGGSVSTLTIQRTQQEDSAVYLCASTAPTGSLNTGELFFGEGSRLTVL.

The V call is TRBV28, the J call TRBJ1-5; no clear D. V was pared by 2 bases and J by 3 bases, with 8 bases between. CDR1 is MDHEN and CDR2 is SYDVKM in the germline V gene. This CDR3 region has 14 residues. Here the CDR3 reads CASSLGMSNQPQHF. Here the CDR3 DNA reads TGTGCCAGCAGTTTAGGTATGTCCAATCAGCCCCAGCATTTT. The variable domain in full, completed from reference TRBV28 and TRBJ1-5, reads DVKVTQSSRYLVKRTGEKVFLECVQDMDHENMFWYRQDPGLGLRLIYFSYDVKMKEKGDIPEGYSVSREKKERFSLILESASTNQTSMYLCASSLGMSNQPQHFGDGTRLSIL.

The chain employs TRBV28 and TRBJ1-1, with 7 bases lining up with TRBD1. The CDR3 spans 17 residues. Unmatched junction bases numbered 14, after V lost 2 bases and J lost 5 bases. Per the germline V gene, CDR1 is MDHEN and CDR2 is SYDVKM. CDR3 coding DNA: TGTGCCAGCAGTTTAATATGGACAGGAACTGTGGATACTGAAGCTTTCTTT. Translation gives CASSLIWTGTVDTEAFF. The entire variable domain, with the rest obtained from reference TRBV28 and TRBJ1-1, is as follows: DVKVTQSSRYLVKRTGEKVFLECVQDMDHENMFWYRQDPGLGLRLIYFSYDVKMKEKGDIPEGYSVSREKKERFSLILESASTNQTSMYLCASSLIWTGTVDTEAFFGQGTRLTVV.